In its sample, the clone carrying this TCR beta chain was seen many times. TCRdb passed the RT-PCR reads through MiXCR, listing each CDR3 protein once. The data contain roughly 880,000 distinct CDR3 sequences, about a sixth of them singletons. The sample is drawn from a study of patients and donors after allogeneic stem cell transplantation. The CDR3 has 14 amino acids. V gave up 0 bases and J gave up 1 base, with 7 bases separating them. Germline V lookup: CDR1 SGHRS, CDR2 YFSETQ. The chain couples TRBV5-1 to TRBJ1-1, with D uncertain. The sample consisted of blood, either unsorted or a sorted T cell fraction (not recorded which). The TCR sequence derives from a human donor who was either an allogeneic HSCT recipient or a stem cell or donor lymphocyte infusion donor (not recorded which). It is not recorded whose cells these are; they may come from a transplant donor. In nucleotides, the CDR3 is TGCGCCAGCAGCTTGGGTAGCGGGAACACTGAAGCTTTCTTT. It specifies CASSLGSGNTEAFF. Full variable domain (rest looked up from reference TRBV5-1 and TRBJ1-1): KAGVTQTPRYLIKTRGQQVTLSCSPISGHRSVSWYQQTPGQGLQFLFEYFSETQRNKGNFPGRFSGRQFSNSRSEMNVSTLELGDSALYLCASSLGSGNTEAFFGQGTRLTVV.